This TCR beta chain was observed in a study of cytomegalovirus exposure and HLA in healthy donors. Germline lookup yields CDR1 KGHSH and CDR2 LQKENI. V was pared by 0 bases and J by 4 bases, with 6 bases between. The CDR3 runs 13 residues. The PCR was carried out with 60 Vbeta primers and 13 Jbeta primers. Sequencing used immunoSEQ multiplex PCR; TCRdb keeps in-frame clones, though not all of them. The data hold 150,000 to 200,000 clones, with about 81% observed a single time. This chain joins TRBV18 and TRBJ1-2; D possibly corresponds to TRBD1 (5 bases). The sequenced sample was PBMCs. The sequence came from a woman aged 18-30 years in good health and CMV-seropositive. This CDR3 is CASSPPQGYGYTF. CDR3 DNA: TGTGCCAGCTCACCACCGCAGGGCTATGGCTACACCTTC. The full variable domain, rest sourced from reference TRBV18 and TRBJ1-2, is NAGVMQNPRHLVRRRGQEARLRCSPMKGHSHVYWYRQLPEEGLKFMVYLQKENIIDESGMPKERFSAEFPKEGPSILRIQQVVRGDSAAYFCASSPPQGYGYTFGSGTRLTVV.